What follows is one T cell receptor beta chain and its context. Its antigen is not known. The study ran its PCR with 60 Vbeta and 13 Jbeta primers. Profiled with immunoSEQ multiplex PCR; TCRdb holds only in-frame clones, not every one. This sample lists about 32,000 clones; its ten largest clones have around 4.5%. The V end was cut by 0 bases, the J end by 2 bases, with 14 bases between. Germline lookup yields CDR1 LGHNA and CDR2 YSLEER. The CDR3 is 16 amino acids. The sample comes from a study of cytomegalovirus exposure and HLA in healthy donors. Study results and limitations: Immune exposure information comprised only CMV serostatus. Earlier findings revealed that most TCR beta V segments proved productive either about 87% or about 30% of the time.

The V call is TRBV4-3, the J call TRBJ2-7; possibly TRBD1 for D (5 bases). This TCR was sampled from a female donor in good health and CMV-seronegative. The specimen sequenced was PBMCs. CDR3 residues: CASSQEWGRPTYEQYF. CDR3 DNA sequence: TGCGCCAGCAGCCAAGAGTGGGGCAGGCCGACCTACGAGCAGTACTTC.